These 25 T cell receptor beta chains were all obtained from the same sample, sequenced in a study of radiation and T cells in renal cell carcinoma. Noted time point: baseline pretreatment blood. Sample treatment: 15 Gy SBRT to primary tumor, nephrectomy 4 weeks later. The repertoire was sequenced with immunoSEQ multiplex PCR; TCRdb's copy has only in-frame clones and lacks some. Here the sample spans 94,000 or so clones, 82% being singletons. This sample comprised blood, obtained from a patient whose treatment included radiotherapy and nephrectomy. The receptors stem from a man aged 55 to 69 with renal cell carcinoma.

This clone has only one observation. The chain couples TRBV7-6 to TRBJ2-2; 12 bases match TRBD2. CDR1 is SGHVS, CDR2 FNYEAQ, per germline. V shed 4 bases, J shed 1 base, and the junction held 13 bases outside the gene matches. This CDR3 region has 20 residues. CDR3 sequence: CASSSLPTSGGVRNTGELFF. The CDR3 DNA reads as TGTGCCAGCAGCTCCCTACCGACTAGCGGGGGAGTCAGGAACACCGGGGAGCTGTTTTTT.

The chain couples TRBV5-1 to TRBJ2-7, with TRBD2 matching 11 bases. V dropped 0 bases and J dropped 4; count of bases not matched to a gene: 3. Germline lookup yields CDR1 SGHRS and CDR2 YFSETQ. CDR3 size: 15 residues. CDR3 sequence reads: CASSLGTSGSYEQYF. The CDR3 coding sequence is TGCGCCAGCAGCTTGGGAACTAGCGGGAGTTACGAGCAGTACTTC.

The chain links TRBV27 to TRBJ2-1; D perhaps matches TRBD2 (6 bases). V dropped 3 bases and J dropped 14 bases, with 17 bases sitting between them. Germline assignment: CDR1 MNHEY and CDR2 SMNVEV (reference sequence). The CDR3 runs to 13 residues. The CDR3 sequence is CASSFSLSWGEFF. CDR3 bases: TGTGCCAGCAGTTTCTCTCTGTCTTGGGGGGAGTTCTTC.

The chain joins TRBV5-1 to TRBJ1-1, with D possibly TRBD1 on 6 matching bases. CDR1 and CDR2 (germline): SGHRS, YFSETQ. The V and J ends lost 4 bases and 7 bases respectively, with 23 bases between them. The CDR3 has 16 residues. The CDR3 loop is CASSTGGGRGLGEAFF. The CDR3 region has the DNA TGCGCCAGCAGCACCGGCGGGGGGCGAGGGTTAGGTGAAGCTTTCTTT.

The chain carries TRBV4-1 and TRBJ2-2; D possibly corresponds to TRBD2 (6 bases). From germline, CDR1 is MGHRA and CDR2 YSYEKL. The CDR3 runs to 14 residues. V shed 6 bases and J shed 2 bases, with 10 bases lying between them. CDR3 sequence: CASRLADNTGELFF. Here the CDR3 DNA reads TGCGCCAGCAGATTAGCGGATAACACCGGGGAGCTGTTTTTT.

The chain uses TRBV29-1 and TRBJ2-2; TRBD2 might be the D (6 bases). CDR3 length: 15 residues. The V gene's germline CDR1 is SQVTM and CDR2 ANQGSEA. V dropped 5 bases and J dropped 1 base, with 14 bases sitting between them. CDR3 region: CSVRTTSWNTGELFF. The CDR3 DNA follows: TGCAGCGTTCGTACGACTAGTTGGAACACCGGGGAGCTGTTTTTT.

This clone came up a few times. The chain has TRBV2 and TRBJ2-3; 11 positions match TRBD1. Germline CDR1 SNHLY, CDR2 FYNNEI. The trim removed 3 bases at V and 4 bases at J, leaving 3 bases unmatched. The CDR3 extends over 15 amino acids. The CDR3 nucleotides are TGTGCCAGCAGTGACTGGGACAGGGGGGCAGATACGCAGTATTTT. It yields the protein CASSDWDRGADTQYF.

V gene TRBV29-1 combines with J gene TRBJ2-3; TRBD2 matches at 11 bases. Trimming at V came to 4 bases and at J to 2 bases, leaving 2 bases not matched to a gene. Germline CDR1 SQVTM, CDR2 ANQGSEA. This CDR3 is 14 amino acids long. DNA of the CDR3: TGCAGCGTTGGACTAGCGGGGTTCACAGATACGCAGTATTTT. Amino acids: CSVGLAGFTDTQYF.

DNA of the CDR3: TGTGCCAGCAGTTATGGGACTAGCGGAACTTCGTACCAAGAGACCCAGTACTTC. Its protein is CASSYGTSGTSYQETQYF. This chain links TRBV7-2 with TRBJ2-5, with 11 bases fitting TRBD2. J lost 0 bases, V lost 6 bases, and 12 bases had no gene match. The CDR3 consists of 18 residues. From germline, CDR1 is SGHTA and CDR2 FQGNSA.

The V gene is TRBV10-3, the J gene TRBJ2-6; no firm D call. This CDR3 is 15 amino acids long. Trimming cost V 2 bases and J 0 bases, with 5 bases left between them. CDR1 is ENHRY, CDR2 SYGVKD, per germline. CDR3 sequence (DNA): TGTGCCATCAGTGAGGCCCGCTCTGGGGCCAACGTCCTGACTTTC. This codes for CAISEARSGANVLTF.

Written as DNA, the CDR3 is TGTGCCAGCAGACCAGAGAAGGGAGACACTGAAGCTTTCTTT. Encoded protein: CASRPEKGDTEAFF. V usage is TRBV25-1 and J usage is TRBJ1-1; D not certain. Deletions cut 6 bases from V and 3 bases from J, with 14 bases between. The CDR3 consists of 14 residues. Germline V CDR1 and CDR2: MGHDK, SYGVNS.

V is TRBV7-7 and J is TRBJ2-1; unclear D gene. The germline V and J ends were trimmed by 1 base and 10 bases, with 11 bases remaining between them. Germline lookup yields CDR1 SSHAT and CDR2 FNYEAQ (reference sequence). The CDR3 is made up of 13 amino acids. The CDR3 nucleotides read TGTGCCAGCAGCTTAGAGGGCCGGTGGGAGCAGTTCTTC. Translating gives CASSLEGRWEQFF.

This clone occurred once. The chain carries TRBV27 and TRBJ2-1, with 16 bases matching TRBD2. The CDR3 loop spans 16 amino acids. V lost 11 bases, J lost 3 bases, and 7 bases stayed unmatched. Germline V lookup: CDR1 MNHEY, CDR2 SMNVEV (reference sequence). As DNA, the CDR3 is TGTGCCCCGCAGGGACTAGCGGGAGGGGTCTACAATGAGCAGTTCTTC. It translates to CAPQGLAGGVYNEQFF.

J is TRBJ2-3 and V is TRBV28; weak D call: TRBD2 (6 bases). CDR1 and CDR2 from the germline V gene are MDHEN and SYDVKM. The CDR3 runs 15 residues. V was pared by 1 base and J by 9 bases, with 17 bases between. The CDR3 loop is CASSLSGGLLGTQYF. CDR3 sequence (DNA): TGTGCCAGCAGTTTATCAGGAGGGCTTTTAGGGACGCAGTATTTT.

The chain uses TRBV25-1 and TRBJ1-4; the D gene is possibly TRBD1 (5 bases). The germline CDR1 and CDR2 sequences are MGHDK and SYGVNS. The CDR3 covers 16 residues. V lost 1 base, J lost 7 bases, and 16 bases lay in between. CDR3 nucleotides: TGTGCCAGCAGTGAATTTTTCGGGGGGGTTTTTGAAAAACTGTTTTTT. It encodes CASSEFFGGVFEKLFF.

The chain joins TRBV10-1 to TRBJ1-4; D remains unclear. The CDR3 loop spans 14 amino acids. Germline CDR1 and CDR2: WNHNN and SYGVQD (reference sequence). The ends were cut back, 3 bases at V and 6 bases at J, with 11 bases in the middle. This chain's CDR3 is CASSEGPADEKLFF. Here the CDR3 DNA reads TGCGCCAGCAGTGAAGGACCCGCGGATGAAAAACTGTTTTTT.

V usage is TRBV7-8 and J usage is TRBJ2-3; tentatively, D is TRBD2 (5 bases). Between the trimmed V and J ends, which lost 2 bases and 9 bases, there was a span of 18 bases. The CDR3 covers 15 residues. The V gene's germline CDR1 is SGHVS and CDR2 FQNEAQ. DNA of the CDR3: TGTGCCAGCAGCTTACGTGGACGGGGTGATATCACGCAGTATTTT. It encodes CASSLRGRGDITQYF.

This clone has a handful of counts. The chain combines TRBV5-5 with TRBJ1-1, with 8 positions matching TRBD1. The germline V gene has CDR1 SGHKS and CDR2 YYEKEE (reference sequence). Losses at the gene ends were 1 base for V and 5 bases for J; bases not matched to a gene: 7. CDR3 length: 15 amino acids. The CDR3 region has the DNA TGTGCCAGCAGCTTGAGTTCGACAGGGGAAACTGAAGCTTTCTTT. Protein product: CASSLSSTGETEAFF. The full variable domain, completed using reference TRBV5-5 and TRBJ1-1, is DAGVTQSPTHLIKTRGQQVTLRCSPISGHKSVSWYQQVLGQGPQFIFQYYEKEERGRGNFPDRFSARQFPNYSSELNVNALLLGDSALYLCASSLSSTGETEAFFGQGTRLTVV.

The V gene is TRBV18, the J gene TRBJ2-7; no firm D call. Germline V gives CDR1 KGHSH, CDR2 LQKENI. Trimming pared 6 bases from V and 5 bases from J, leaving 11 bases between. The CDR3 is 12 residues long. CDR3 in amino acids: CASSASLDEQYF. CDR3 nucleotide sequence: TGTGCCAGCTCTGCTTCATTAGACGAGCAGTACTTC.

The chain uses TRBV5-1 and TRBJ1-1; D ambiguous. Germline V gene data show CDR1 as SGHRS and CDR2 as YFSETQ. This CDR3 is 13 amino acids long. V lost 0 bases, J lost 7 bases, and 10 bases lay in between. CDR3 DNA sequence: TGCGCCAGCAGCTTGGAGGCCAGCTTTGAAGCTTTCTTT. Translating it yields CASSLEASFEAFF.

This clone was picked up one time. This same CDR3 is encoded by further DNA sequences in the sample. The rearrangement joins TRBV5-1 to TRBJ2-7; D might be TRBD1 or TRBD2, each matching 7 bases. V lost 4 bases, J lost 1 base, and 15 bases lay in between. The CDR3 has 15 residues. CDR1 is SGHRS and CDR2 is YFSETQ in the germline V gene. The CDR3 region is CASSQRGQPSYEQYF. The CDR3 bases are TGCGCCAGCAGCCAGCGGGGACAGCCGTCCTACGAGCAGTACTTC.

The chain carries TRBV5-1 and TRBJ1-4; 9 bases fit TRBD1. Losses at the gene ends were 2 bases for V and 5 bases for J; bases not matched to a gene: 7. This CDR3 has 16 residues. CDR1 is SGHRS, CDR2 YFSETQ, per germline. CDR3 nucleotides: TGCGCCAGCAGCTTAAGGGGCGGGACAGGGAATGAAAAACTGTTTTTT. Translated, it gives CASSLRGGTGNEKLFF.

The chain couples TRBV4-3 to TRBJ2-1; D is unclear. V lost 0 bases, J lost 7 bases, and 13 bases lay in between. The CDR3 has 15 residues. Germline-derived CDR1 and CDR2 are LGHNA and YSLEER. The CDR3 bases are TGCGCCAGCAGCCAAGACTACCCGGTGGGGAATGAGCAGTTCTTC. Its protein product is CASSQDYPVGNEQFF.

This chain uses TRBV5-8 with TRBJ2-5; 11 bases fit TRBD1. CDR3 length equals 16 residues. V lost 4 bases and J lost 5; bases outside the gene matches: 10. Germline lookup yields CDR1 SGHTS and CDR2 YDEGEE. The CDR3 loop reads CASSTGTGGSVETQYF. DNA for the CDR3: TGTGCCAGCAGCACCGGGACAGGGGGTTCTGTTGAGACCCAGTACTTC.

In DNA, the CDR3 is TGTGCCAGCAGTTATACAGGGGGCGTGGATGGCTACACCTTC. Protein sequence: CASSYTGGVDGYTF. The chain links TRBV6-5 to TRBJ1-2; the match to TRBD1 covers 9 bases. V trimming: 3 bases; J trimming: 6 bases; junction bases outside the gene matches: 5. CDR3 size: 14 residues. Germline CDR1 reads MNHEY; CDR2 reads SVGAGI.